Listed below are T cell receptor beta chains from one sample, sequenced in a study of shared clonotypes between healthy human individuals. TCRdb keeps only in-frame clones here, not all; method: immunoSEQ multiplex PCR. The sample has about 2.3 million clones, around 90% seen once; the top ten hold 0.37%. The sample comprised naive CD4+ T cells from PBMCs. The receptor set was obtained from a man between 18 and 35 years old in good health. Some clones in this sample may be carry-over from other donors' samples. Each CDR3 is given with its conserved first and last residue. D genes are given only for firm matches. Only part of the rows carry a size: once, few, many, or a class if the clone is expanded.

v_gene	abundance	d_gene	j_gene	CDR3aa	CDR3nt
TRBV28	.	TRBD1	TRBJ2-6	CASRQTTPGQGRLNVLTF	TGTGCCAGCAGACAAACAACTCCCGGACAGGGACGTTTGAACGTCCTGACTTTC
TRBV4-1	.	.	TRBJ2-1	CASSPSRDEQFF	TGCGCCAGCAGCCCATCGAGGGATGAGCAGTTCTTC
TRBV7-7	.	.	TRBJ1-4	CASSPTVGSEKLFF	TGTGCCAGCAGTCCTACAGTAGGTAGTGAAAAACTGTTTTTT
TRBV7-8	.	.	TRBJ2-5	CASSAPVPGGETQYF	TGTGCCAGCAGCGCACCAGTCCCGGGTGGGGAGACCCAGTACTTC
TRBV7-3	.	.	TRBJ2-5	CASSLTGAGETQYF	TGTGCCAGCAGCTTAACAGGGGCGGGGGAGACCCAGTACTTC
TRBV6-6	.	.	TRBJ1-5	CASSRLRYSNQPQHF	TGTGCCAGCAGTCGGTTGCGTTATAGCAATCAGCCCCAGCATTTT
TRBV5-6	.	TRBD1	TRBJ1-4	CASSFRDRRSTNEKLFF	TGTGCCAGCAGCTTTAGGGACAGGAGATCAACTAATGAAAAACTGTTTTTT
TRBV5-5	.	.	TRBJ2-7	CASSPHVPLGEQYF	TGTGCCAGCAGCCCCCACGTTCCCCTTGGGGAGCAGTACTTC
TRBV4-1	.	.	TRBJ1-2	CASRPEITTRGFGGYTF	TGCGCCAGCAGACCCGAGATTACGACCCGGGGCTTCGGGGGCTACACCTTC
TRBV6-1	.	.	TRBJ2-7	CASSDPGSYEQYF	TGTGCCAGCAGTGATCCGGGAAGCTACGAGCAGTACTTC
TRBV28	.	TRBD2	TRBJ2-7	CASSFWLAGEVEQYF	TGTGCCAGCAGTTTTTGGCTAGCGGGAGAGGTGGAGCAGTACTTC
TRBV9	.	.	TRBJ2-3	CASSVVAGSSTDTQYF	TGTGCCAGCAGCGTAGTCGCCGGCTCTAGCACAGATACGCAGTATTTT
TRBV9	.	.	TRBJ2-2	CASSVALFGELFF	TGTGCCAGCAGCGTAGCTCTCTTCGGGGAGCTGTTTTTT
TRBV27	.	.	TRBJ1-5	CASSLRQSNQPQHF	TGTGCCAGCAGTTTAAGACAGAGCAATCAGCCCCAGCATTTT
TRBV29-1	.	.	TRBJ2-1	CSAKARASYNEQFF	TGCAGCGCCAAGGCCAGGGCCTCCTACAATGAGCAGTTCTTC
TRBV20-1	.	.	TRBJ1-2	CSAGGGNGYTF	TGCAGTGCTGGAGGGGGGAATGGCTACACCTTC
TRBV7-2	.	TRBD2	TRBJ2-1	CASSYRGTSAPPDNEQFF	TGTGCCAGCAGTTACAGGGGGACTAGCGCCCCGCCAGACAATGAGCAGTTCTTC
TRBV5-1	.	TRBD1	TRBJ2-7	CASSLGQGAYEQYF	TGCGCCAGCAGCTTGGGTCAGGGGGCGTACGAGCAGTACTTC
TRBV30	once	.	TRBJ2-1	CAWSVVEQFF	TGTGCCTGGAGTGTTGTTGAGCAGTTCTTC
TRBV4-3	.	.	TRBJ2-7	CASSQDRDPSQYF	TGCGCCAGCAGCCAAGATCGGGATCCGTCTCAGTACTTC
TRBV25-1	.	.	TRBJ2-2	CASSEFSGARTGELFF	TGTGCCAGCAGTGAATTCTCGGGGGCGCGCACCGGGGAGCTGTTTTTT
TRBV30	few	TRBD2	TRBJ2-2	CAWTISGRSNTGELFF	TGTGCCTGGACTATAAGCGGGAGGAGTAACACCGGGGAGCTGTTTTTT
TRBV30	.	TRBD1	TRBJ1-6	CAWSDRRDSEGNSPLHF	TGTGCCTGGAGCGACCGGCGGGACAGCGAGGGGAATTCACCCCTCCACTTT
TRBV30	once	TRBD2	TRBJ2-5	CAWGLSGGETQYF	TGTGCCTGGGGGCTTTCGGGAGGAGAGACCCAGTACTTC
TRBV11-3	.	TRBD1	TRBJ2-5	CASSPGGQETQYF	TGTGCCAGCAGCCCAGGGGGCCAAGAGACCCAGTACTTC
TRBV9	.	.	TRBJ2-3	CASSVEASSETQYF	TGTGCCAGCAGCGTAGAGGCTAGCTCCGAGACGCAGTATTTT
TRBV6-4	.	TRBD1	TRBJ1-1	CASRLQGAPNTEAFF	TGTGCCAGCAGATTACAGGGGGCTCCGAACACTGAAGCTTTCTTT
TRBV18	.	TRBD1	TRBJ2-7	CASSPGTDQKEQYF	TGTGCCAGCTCACCAGGGACAGACCAGAAGGAGCAGTACTTC
TRBV28	.	.	TRBJ2-3	CASTHDIKTLKDTQYF	TGTGCCAGCACCCACGACATCAAGACTCTAAAAGATACGCAGTATTTT
TRBV28	.	.	TRBJ1-3	CASSLLRTGRANTIYF	TGTGCCAGCAGTTTACTTCGAACGGGACGGGCGAACACCATATATTTT
TRBV9	.	TRBD1	TRBJ2-4	CASSVAAGGSAKNIQYF	TGTGCCAGCAGCGTAGCTGCAGGGGGCTCTGCCAAAAACATTCAGTACTTC
TRBV5-4	.	TRBD2	TRBJ2-2	CASSLGTSGSFTGELFF	TGTGCCAGCAGCTTGGGGACTAGCGGGAGTTTCACCGGGGAGCTGTTTTTT
TRBV12-5	.	.	TRBJ2-3	CASGFEPRDQLGPTADTQYF	TGTGCTAGTGGTTTCGAACCCCGGGACCAACTGGGTCCCACCGCAGATACGCAGTATTTT